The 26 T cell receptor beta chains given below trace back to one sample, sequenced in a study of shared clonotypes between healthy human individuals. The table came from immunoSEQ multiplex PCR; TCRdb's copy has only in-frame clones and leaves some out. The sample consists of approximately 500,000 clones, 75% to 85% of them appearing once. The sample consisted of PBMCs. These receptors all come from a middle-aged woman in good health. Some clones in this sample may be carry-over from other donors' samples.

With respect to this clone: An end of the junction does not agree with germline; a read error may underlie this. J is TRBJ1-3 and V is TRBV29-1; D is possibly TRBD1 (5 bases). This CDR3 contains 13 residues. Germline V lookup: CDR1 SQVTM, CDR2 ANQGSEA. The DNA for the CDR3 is TGCAGCGTAGAAGGGGATGGTGGAAACACCATATATTTT. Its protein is CSVEGDGGNTIYF.

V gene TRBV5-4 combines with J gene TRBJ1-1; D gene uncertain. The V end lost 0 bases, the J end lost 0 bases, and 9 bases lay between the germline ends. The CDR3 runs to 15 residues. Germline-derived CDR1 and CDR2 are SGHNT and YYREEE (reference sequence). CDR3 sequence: CASSLVGGLNTEAFF. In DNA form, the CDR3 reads TGTGCCAGCAGCTTGGTGGGAGGGTTGAACACTGAAGCTTTCTTT.

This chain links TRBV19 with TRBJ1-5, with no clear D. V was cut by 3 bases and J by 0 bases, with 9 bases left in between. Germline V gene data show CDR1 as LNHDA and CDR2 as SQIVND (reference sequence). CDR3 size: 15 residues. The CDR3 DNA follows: TGTGCCAGTAGTATTTCGATCCCTAGCAATCAGCCCCAGCATTTT. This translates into CASSISIPSNQPQHF.

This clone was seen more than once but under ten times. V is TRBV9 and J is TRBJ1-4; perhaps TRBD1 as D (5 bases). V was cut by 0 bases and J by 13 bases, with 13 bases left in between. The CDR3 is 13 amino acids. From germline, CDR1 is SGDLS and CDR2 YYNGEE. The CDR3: CASSVGEGLGLFF. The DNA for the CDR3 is TGTGCCAGCAGCGTAGGGGAGGGGCTGGGACTGTTTTTT.

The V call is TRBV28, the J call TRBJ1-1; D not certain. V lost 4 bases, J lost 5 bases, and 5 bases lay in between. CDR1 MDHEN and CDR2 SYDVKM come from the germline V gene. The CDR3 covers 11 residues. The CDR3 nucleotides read TGTGCCAGCAGTTATTGGACTGAAGCTTTCTTT. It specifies CASSYWTEAFF.

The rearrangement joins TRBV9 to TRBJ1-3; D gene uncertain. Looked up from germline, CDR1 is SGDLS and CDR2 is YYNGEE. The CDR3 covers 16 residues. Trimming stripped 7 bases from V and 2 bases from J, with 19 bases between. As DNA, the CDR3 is TGTGCCAGCCACGACCACAAAAGCAGCGCTGGAAACACCATATATTTT. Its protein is CASHDHKSSAGNTIYF.

The CDR3 bases are TGTGCCAGCAGCTTAGCAGTCAGCAACTACGAGCAGTACTTC. Translation: CASSLAVSNYEQYF. The rearrangement uses TRBV7-2 and TRBJ2-7; D not resolved. Germline values: CDR1 SGHTA, CDR2 FQGNSA. This CDR3 is 14 amino acids long. V was clipped by 0 bases and J by 3 bases, with 9 bases between them.

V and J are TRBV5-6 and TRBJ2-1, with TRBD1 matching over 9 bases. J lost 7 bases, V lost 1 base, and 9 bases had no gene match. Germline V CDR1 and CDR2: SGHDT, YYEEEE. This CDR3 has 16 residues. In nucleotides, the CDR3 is TGTGCCAGCAGCTTGTTCGAGACAGGGGGTTATAATGAGCAGTTCTTC. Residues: CASSLFETGGYNEQFF.

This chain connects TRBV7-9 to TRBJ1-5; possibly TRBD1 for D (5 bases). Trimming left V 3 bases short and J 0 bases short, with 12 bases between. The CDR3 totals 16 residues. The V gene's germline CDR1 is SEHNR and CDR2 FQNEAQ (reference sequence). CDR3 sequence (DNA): TGTGCCAGCAGCTTCGCCGACAGCAATAGCAATCAGCCCCAGCATTTT. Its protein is CASSFADSNSNQPQHF. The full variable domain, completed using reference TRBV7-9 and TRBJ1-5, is DTGVSQNPRHKITKRGQNVTFRCDPISEHNRLYWYRQTLGQGPEFLTYFQNEAQLEKSRLLSDRFSAERPKGSFSTLEIQRTEQGDSAMYLCASSFADSNSNQPQHFGDGTRLSIL.

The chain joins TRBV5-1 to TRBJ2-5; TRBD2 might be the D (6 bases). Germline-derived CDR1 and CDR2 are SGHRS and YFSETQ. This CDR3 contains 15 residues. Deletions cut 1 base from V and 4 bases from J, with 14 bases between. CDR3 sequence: CASSLLSGDRETQYF. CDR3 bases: TGCGCCAGCAGCTTGCTTTCGGGGGACCGAGAGACCCAGTACTTC.

The chain's CDR3 is CASSPVLQGGDEQFF. Here the CDR3 DNA reads TGCGCCAGCAGCCCGGTTCTCCAGGGAGGGGATGAGCAGTTCTTC. This chain links TRBV5-1 with TRBJ2-1; 7 bases are a match to TRBD2. The CDR3 totals 15 residues. J was trimmed by 8 bases and V by 4 bases; bases with no gene match: 12. Germline V CDR1 and CDR2: SGHRS, YFSETQ.

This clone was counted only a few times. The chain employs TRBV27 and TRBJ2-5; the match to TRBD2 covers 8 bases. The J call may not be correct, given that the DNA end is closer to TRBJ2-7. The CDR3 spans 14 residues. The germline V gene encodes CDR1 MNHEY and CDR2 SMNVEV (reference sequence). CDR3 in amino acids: CASSRAGGTYEQYF. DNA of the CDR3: TGTGCCAGCAGTAGGGCGGGAGGCACCTACGAGCAGTACTTC.

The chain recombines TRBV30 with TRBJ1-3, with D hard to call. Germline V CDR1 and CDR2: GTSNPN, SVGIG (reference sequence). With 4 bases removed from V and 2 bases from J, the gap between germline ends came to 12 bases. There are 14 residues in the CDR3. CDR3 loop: CAWTPVIAGNTIYF. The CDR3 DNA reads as TGTGCCTGGACGCCGGTCATTGCTGGAAACACCATATATTTT.

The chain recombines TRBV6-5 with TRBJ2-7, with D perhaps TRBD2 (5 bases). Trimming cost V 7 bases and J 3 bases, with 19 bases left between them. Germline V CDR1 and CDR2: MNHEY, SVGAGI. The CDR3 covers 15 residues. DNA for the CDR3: TGTGCCAGCACCCCCCCCGGGGTCCGACACTACGAGCAGTACTTC. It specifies CASTPPGVRHYEQYF.

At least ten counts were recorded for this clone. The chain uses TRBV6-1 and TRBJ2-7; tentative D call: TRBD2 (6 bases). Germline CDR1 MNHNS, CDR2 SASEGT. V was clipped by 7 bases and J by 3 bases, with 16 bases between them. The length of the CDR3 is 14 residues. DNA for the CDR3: TGTGCCAGCACCCGAACCGGGACTCACTACGAGCAGTACTTC. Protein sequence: CASTRTGTHYEQYF.

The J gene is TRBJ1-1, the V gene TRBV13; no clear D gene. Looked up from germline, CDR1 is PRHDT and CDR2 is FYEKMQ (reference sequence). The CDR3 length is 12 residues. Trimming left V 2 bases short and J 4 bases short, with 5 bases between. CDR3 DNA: TGTGCCAGCAGCTTAATTGGCACTGAAGCTTTCTTT. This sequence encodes CASSLIGTEAFF.

The CDR3 DNA follows: TGTGCCAGCAGCCCCCCCGTCGGGGGTCCGGACGAGCAGTACTTC. It encodes CASSPPVGGPDEQYF. The chain links TRBV5-4 to TRBJ2-7, with a possible D match to TRBD2 (6 bases). The CDR3 contains 15 residues. Trimming removed 4 bases from V and 5 bases from J, with 19 bases in between. CDR1 and CDR2 from the germline V gene are SGHNT and YYREEE (reference sequence).

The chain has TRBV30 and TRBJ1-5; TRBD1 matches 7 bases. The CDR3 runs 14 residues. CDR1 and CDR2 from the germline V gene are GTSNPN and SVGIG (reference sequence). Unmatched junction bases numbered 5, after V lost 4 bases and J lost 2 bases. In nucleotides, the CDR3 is TGTGCCTGGACCTCCGGGACAGGCAATCAGCCCCAGCATTTT. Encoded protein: CAWTSGTGNQPQHF.

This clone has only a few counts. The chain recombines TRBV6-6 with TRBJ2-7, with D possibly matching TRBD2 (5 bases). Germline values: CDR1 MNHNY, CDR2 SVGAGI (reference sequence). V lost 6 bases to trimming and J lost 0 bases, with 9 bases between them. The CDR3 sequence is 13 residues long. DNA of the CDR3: TGTGCCAGCAGCGGACTTAGCTCCTACGAGCAGTACTTC. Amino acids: CASSGLSSYEQYF.

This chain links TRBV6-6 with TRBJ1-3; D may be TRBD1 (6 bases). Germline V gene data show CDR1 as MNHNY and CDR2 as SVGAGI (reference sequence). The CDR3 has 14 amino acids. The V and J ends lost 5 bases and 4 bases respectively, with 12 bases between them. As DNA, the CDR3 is TGTGCCAGCAGTCTGGGGGGCAGCGGAAACACCATATATTTT. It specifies CASSLGGSGNTIYF.

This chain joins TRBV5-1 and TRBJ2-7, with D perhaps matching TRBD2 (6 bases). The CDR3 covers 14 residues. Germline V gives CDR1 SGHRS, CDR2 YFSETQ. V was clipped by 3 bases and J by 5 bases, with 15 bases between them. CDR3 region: CASSSGRPPNEQYF. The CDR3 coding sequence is TGCGCCAGCAGCTCCGGGAGACCCCCTAACGAGCAGTACTTC.

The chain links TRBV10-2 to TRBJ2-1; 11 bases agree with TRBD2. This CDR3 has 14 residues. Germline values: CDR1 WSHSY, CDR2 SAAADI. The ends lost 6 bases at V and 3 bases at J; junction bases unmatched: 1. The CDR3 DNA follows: TGCGCCAGCAGACTAGCGGGAGACTACAATGAGCAGTTCTTC. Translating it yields CASRLAGDYNEQFF.

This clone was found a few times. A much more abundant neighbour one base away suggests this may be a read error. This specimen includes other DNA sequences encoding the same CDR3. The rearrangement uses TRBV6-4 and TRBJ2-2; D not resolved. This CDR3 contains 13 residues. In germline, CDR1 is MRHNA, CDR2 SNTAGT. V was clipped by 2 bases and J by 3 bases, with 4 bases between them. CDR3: CASSDTDTGELFF. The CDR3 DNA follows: TGTGCCAGCAGTGACACGGACACCGGGGAGCTGTTTTTT.

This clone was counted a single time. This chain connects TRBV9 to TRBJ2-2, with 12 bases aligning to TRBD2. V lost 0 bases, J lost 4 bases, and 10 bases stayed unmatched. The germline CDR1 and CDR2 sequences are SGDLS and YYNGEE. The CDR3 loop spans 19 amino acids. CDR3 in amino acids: CASSVGLPSGRAGTGELFF. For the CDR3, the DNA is TGTGCCAGCAGCGTAGGGTTACCTAGCGGGAGGGCCGGCACCGGGGAGCTGTTTTTT.

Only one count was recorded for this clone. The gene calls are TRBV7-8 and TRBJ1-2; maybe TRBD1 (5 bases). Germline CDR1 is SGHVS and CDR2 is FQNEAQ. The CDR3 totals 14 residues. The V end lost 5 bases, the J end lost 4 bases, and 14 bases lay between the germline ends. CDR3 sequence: CASSQGWTIYGYTF. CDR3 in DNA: TGTGCCAGCAGCCAGGGCTGGACAATCTATGGCTACACCTTC.

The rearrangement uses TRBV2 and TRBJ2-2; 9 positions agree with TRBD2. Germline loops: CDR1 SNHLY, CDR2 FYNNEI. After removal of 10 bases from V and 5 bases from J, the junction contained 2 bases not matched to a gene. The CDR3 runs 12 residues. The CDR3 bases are TGTGCCAACCTAGCGGGGACCGGGGAGCTGTTTTTT. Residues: CANLAGTGELFF.